The 5 T cell receptor beta chains given below trace back to one sample, sequenced in a study of control samples from healthy donors and cancer patients. Assay: immunoSEQ multiplex PCR; the TCRdb copy retains only in-frame clones and omits some. This sample has approximately 110,000 clones, with 90% found just once. Material for sequencing was blood. The receptors were gathered from a human donor in good health. The donor label of this sample is uncertain.

The V and J genes are TRBV19 and TRBJ2-7, with D perhaps matching TRBD2 (6 bases). Germline CDR1 is LNHDA and CDR2 is SQIVND (reference sequence). Between the trimmed V and J ends, which lost 5 bases and 3 bases, there was a span of 14 bases. The CDR3 extends over 14 amino acids. CDR3: CASSALGGRYEQYF. In DNA, the CDR3 is TGTGCCAGTAGTGCCCTCGGGGGACGCTACGAGCAGTACTTC.

The chain couples TRBV2 to TRBJ1-4; TRBD1 might be the D (5 bases). CDR1 is SNHLY and CDR2 is FYNNEI in the germline V gene. V shed 0 bases and J shed 10 bases, with 15 bases lying between them. The CDR3 has 15 amino acids. DNA of the CDR3: TGTGCCAGCAGTGAAGCGAGTCAGGGTCTAGGAAAACTGTTTTTT. It codes for CASSEASQGLGKLFF.

V and J are TRBV27 and TRBJ1-6, with D possibly being TRBD1 (6 bases). The CDR3 covers 16 residues. The ends were cut back, 3 bases at V and 5 bases at J, with 14 bases in the middle. Germline V gene data show CDR1 as MNHEY and CDR2 as SMNVEV (reference sequence). The CDR3: CASSFRGRFDNSPLHF. The CDR3 DNA reads TGTGCCAGCAGTTTCCGGGGGCGGTTCGATAATTCACCCCTCCACTTT.

J is TRBJ1-5 and V is TRBV24-1, with D tentatively TRBD1 (6 bases). This CDR3 spans 16 amino acids. Looked up from germline, CDR1 is KGHDR and CDR2 is SFDVKD. The germline V and J ends were trimmed by 7 bases and 4 bases, with 19 bases remaining between them. The CDR3 region is CATRNRTVRVNQPQHF. CDR3 DNA sequence: TGTGCCACCAGGAACCGGACAGTGAGGGTTAATCAGCCCCAGCATTTT.

The CDR3 nucleotides are TGTGCCAGCAGTGCGGAGGGTAACTATGGCTACACCTTC. Translation gives CASSAEGNYGYTF. The chain uses TRBV2 and TRBJ1-2; D is undetermined. CDR1 SNHLY and CDR2 FYNNEI come from the germline V gene. This CDR3 contains 13 residues. With 4 bases removed from V and 1 base from J, the gap between germline ends came to 7 bases.